This T cell receptor (beta chain) was recovered during a study of blood T cell repertoires in COVID-19 (dated by TCRdb to the early 2020s). Study-wide context: Collaborator samples came from the United States, Italy and Spain and covered acute and convalescent phases of COVID-19. The prospective study material was composed of cDNA or gDNA derived from T cells, B-cell-depleted T cells, or PBMCs. Deeply sampled blood TCRbeta repertoires from subjects exposed to, actively infected with, or recovered from COVID-19 were included in the dataset. The repertoires were made available in a free public database intended to serve as a resource for research on the immune response to SARS-CoV-2. The samples were drawn from two sources: the first 160 participants of the ongoing ImmuneRACE study, and fewer than 1,500 subjects contributed by 6 global collaborators. Nearly every sample came with metadata listing a de-identified subject ID, COVID-19 status, age in years and sex. Where HLA class I and class II types were available, the types were taken from metadata supplied by the sample provider, not from assay-based typing.

This clone was detected only a few times. No antigen is known for it. Base quality data are lacking; no much larger clone is found one base away. Collaborating institutions collected whole blood in K2EDTA tubes following their own protocols. Collaborator samples were shipped for TCRbeta analysis as frozen whole blood, isolated PBMCs, or DNA extracted from either sample type. What the study reported, not specific to this receptor: The quantity of clinical and demographic metadata differed by source and by participant and was supplied without curation.

TCRbeta CDR3 regions were amplified from genomic DNA using the immunoSEQ Assay, a bias-controlled multiplex PCR. The original methods were these. The number of nucleated cells in each sample was estimated from the amplification of reference gene primers within the assay. To quantify the absolute abundance of each unique TCRbeta CDR3 rearrangement, sequence reads were collapsed and filtered. For each sample, productive Simpson clonality was calculated by taking the square root of Simpson's diversity index across productive rearrangements. TCRdb obtained this table from immuneACCESS and retained in-frame rearrangements with V and J assigned. These tables miss some clones; where compared with another copy, unresolved V genes account for less than half of the shortfall, and the remainder is unexplained. V and J calls and clone size are as listed in that table; D and trimming were resolved from the DNA. The sample data list roughly 140,000 clones, and around nine tenths of these were observed just once. The ten largest clones capture about 2.1% of the sample.

For CDR1 and CDR2, the germline V gene lists MGHRA and YSYEKL. The CDR3 holds 17 amino acids from the cysteine to the phenylalanine. The DNA shown is the 51-base CDR3, in frame from base 1. V has 3 bases trimmed and J has 4 bases trimmed; junction bases matching no gene number 9. Sequencing used peripheral blood. The clonotype comes from a human donor in a cohort sampled during active COVID-19. The chain is assembled from TRBV4-1 and TRBJ2-1; TRBD2 aligns with 10 central bases. The CDR3 region reads CASSHPEGLALYNEQFF. At the DNA level, the sequence is TGCGCCAGCAGCCACCCCGAGGGACTAGCGCTTTACAATGAGCAGTTCTTC.